One sample yielded the 3 T cell receptor beta chains listed below, sequenced in a study of CD8 T cells in ankylosing spondylitis. One entry per CDR3 protein, called by TCRdb with MiXCR from the 5' RACE reads. This sample has roughly 250,000 distinct CDR3 sequences, with 8.6% found just once. Sequencing was carried out using blood, either unsorted or a sorted T cell fraction (not recorded which). The receptors stem from a male donor with ankylosing spondylitis or in good health (not recorded which).

This clonotype is medium-sized in the sample. The chain has TRBV7-2 and TRBJ1-6; no reliable D call. This CDR3 spans 13 amino acids. The germline gives CDR1 SGHTA, CDR2 FQGNSA. Trimming cost V 3 bases and J 9 bases, with 9 bases left between them. The CDR3 region has the DNA TGTGCCAGCAGCTTTTGGGGTAGTTCACCCCTCCACTTT. Its translation is CASSFWGSSPLHF.

This clonotype was observed many times. The chain joins TRBV9 to TRBJ1-5; D is possibly TRBD1 (6 bases). V lost 3 bases, J lost 2 bases, and 12 bases lay in between. CDR1 is SGDLS, CDR2 YYNGEE, per germline. The CDR3 is 15 residues long. The CDR3 nucleotides are TGTGCCAGCAGCGAAACAGGGTGGGGCAATCAGCCCCAGCATTTT. It yields the protein CASSETGWGNQPQHF.

This clonotype was seen repeatedly, ten times or more. The CDR3 DNA follows: TGTGCCAGCATTATATCAGCAGGGAGGGCTGAGGAGCAGTTCTTC. As protein: CASIISAGRAEEQFF. V and J are TRBV6-2 or TRBV6-3 and TRBJ2-1; TRBD2 matches at 7 bases. The germline CDR1 and CDR2 sequences are MNHEY and SVGEGT. This CDR3 is built from 15 residues. The V and J ends lost 7 bases and 10 bases, in that order; junction bases with no gene match: 16.